The 29 T cell receptor beta chains listed next were all sequenced from one sample in a study of OX40 agonist ivuxolimab in advanced cancers. The protocol was immunoSEQ multiplex PCR, while the TCRdb copy is restricted to in-frame clones and leaves out a portion. This sample has some 33,000 clones, with roughly 81% found just once. Sequences were derived from CD4+ or CD8+ T cells sorted from blood, sampled in a trial of the OX40 agonist ivuxolimab. These receptors were taken from an adult with an advanced solid tumor such as melanoma, head and neck, liver or kidney cancer.

The V and J genes are TRBV7-2 and TRBJ1-2; D gene uncertain. The CDR3 has 13 residues. Germline V gives CDR1 SGHTA, CDR2 FQGNSA. V gave up 3 bases and J gave up 5 bases, with 10 bases separating them. This CDR3 is CASSLGIQYGYTF. CDR3 nucleotide sequence: TGTGCCAGCAGCTTGGGGATCCAATATGGCTACACCTTC.

V and J are TRBV10-3 and TRBJ1-1; no clear D gene. The CDR3 totals 13 residues. Germline CDR1 is ENHRY and CDR2 is SYGVKD. V lost 6 bases and J lost 2, with 10 bases in between. CDR3 residues: CAIRHSSNTEAFF. The CDR3 DNA sequence: TGTGCCATCAGGCACAGCTCCAACACTGAAGCTTTCTTT.

The V gene is TRBV19, the J gene TRBJ1-5; weak D call: TRBD1 (6 bases). CDR1 is LNHDA and CDR2 is SQIVND in the germline V gene (reference sequence). The V end lost 4 bases, the J end lost 1 base, and 8 bases lay between the germline ends. The CDR3 runs to 14 residues. This CDR3 is CASSRTGSNQPQHF. The CDR3 region has the DNA TGTGCCAGTAGTAGAACAGGGAGCAATCAGCCCCAGCATTTT.

V and J are TRBV6-5 and TRBJ1-6; no definite D call. The V and J ends lost 0 bases and 9 bases respectively, with 6 bases between them. CDR3 length: 13 amino acids. The germline gives CDR1 MNHEY, CDR2 SVGAGI. CDR3 protein: CASSYSGVSPLHF. The CDR3 region has the DNA TGTGCCAGCAGTTACTCTGGGGTTTCACCCCTCCACTTT.

This clone is a singleton in its sample. This chain connects TRBV27 to TRBJ1-1, with no clear D. This CDR3 has 14 residues. The germline V gene has CDR1 MNHEY and CDR2 SMNVEV (reference sequence). With 3 bases removed from V and 6 bases from J, the gap between germline ends came to 14 bases. In nucleotides, the CDR3 is TGTGCCAGCAGTTTCACGGGGATCAATGCTGAAGCTTTCTTT. The encoded protein is CASSFTGINAEAFF.

The chain employs TRBV2 and TRBJ2-7, with 9 bases that match TRBD1. V shed 5 bases, J shed 2 bases, and the junction held 4 bases outside the gene matches. The CDR3 consists of 14 residues. Germline V CDR1 and CDR2: SNHLY, FYNNEI. CDR3 in amino acids: CASSPGQGTYEQYF. DNA for the CDR3: TGTGCCAGCAGTCCCGGACAGGGGACCTACGAGCAGTACTTC.

CDR3 coding DNA: TGTGCCAGCAGTTCCCTCCCCCAGCGGGGCTACAATGAGCAGTTCTTC. Its translation: CASSSLPQRGYNEQFF. The V and J genes are TRBV28 and TRBJ2-1; TRBD2 matches at 7 bases. This CDR3 spans 16 amino acids. Germline assignment: CDR1 MDHEN and CDR2 SYDVKM. V gave up 4 bases and J gave up 3 bases; unmatched junction bases: 9.

The chain combines TRBV7-8 with TRBJ2-7; perhaps TRBD2 as D (5 bases). Germline V gives CDR1 SGHVS, CDR2 FQNEAQ. Between the trimmed V and J ends, which lost 0 bases and 7 bases, there was a span of 16 bases. The CDR3 has 15 amino acids. The DNA for the CDR3 is TGTGCCAGCAGCTTAGCCCCGGGGAACTTGGGGGAGCAGTACTTC. Translation: CASSLAPGNLGEQYF.

V usage is TRBV7-2 and J usage is TRBJ1-5; D remains unclear. V was shortened by 2 bases and J by 6 bases, with 8 bases between the two germline ends. The CDR3 runs 13 residues. Germline CDR1 reads SGHTA; CDR2 reads FQGNSA. The DNA of the CDR3 is TGTGCCAGCAGCTTAATGAACGGTCAGCCCCAGCATTTT. Protein: CASSLMNGQPQHF.

In its sample, this clone was seen once. The chain links TRBV11-2 to TRBJ2-1, with D possibly being TRBD1 or TRBD2 (5 bases each). V shed 5 bases and J shed 5 bases, with 16 bases lying between them. The CDR3 sequence is 15 residues long. The germline V gene has CDR1 SGHAT and CDR2 FQNNGV. CDR3 coding DNA: TGTGCCAGCAGCCCACCGGGACCGCTTAACAATGAGCAGTTCTTC. Translation: CASSPPGPLNNEQFF.

The chain couples TRBV4-2 to TRBJ2-3; D unclear. The germline CDR1 and CDR2 sequences are LGHNA and YNFKEQ. The V end lost 0 bases, the J end lost 2 bases, and 9 bases lay between the germline ends. CDR3 length equals 15 residues. The DNA of the CDR3 is TGTGCCAGCAGCCAAGATAAAGGGCCCACAGATACGCAGTATTTT. Translation gives CASSQDKGPTDTQYF.

This clone was observed a few times. The rearrangement uses TRBV4-1 and TRBJ2-2; possibly TRBD1 for D (5 bases). This CDR3 is built from 15 residues. Trimming pared 3 bases from V and 3 bases from J, leaving 11 bases between. Germline V gives CDR1 MGHRA, CDR2 YSYEKL. The CDR3 DNA reads TGCGCCAGCAGCCACTCGAAAGGGGACACCGGGGAGCTGTTTTTT. Translated, it gives CASSHSKGDTGELFF.

This rearrangement joins TRBV7-8 to TRBJ1-3, with 10 bases fitting TRBD1. CDR3 length equals 15 residues. Germline CDR1 SGHVS, CDR2 FQNEAQ. Trimming removed 5 bases from V and 1 base from J; junction bases left unmatched: 2. CDR3 nucleotides: TGTGCCAGCAGCGCGGACAGGGGGTCTGGAAACACCATATATTTT. Its protein is CASSADRGSGNTIYF.

The V gene is TRBV7-8, the J gene TRBJ2-7; a weak D match, TRBD1 (5 bases). CDR3 length: 11 amino acids. V was pared by 4 bases and J by 8 bases, with 9 bases between. Looked up from germline, CDR1 is SGHVS and CDR2 is FQNEAQ. CDR3: CASSSRDQQYF. The CDR3 DNA is TGTGCCAGCAGCTCCAGGGATCAGCAGTACTTC.

V usage is TRBV7-6 and J usage is TRBJ2-2; D gene ambiguous. The V end lost 0 bases, the J end lost 4 bases, and 15 bases lay between the germline ends. There are 17 residues in the CDR3. Germline CDR1 is SGHVS and CDR2 is FNYEAQ. The CDR3 reads CASSLAGPATVTGELFF. The DNA of the CDR3 is TGTGCCAGCAGCTTAGCCGGGCCCGCTACGGTCACCGGGGAGCTGTTTTTT. The full variable domain, with the rest looked up from reference TRBV7-6 and TRBJ2-2, is GAGVSQSPRYKVTKRGQDVALRCDPISGHVSLYWYRQALGQGPEFLTYFNYEAQQDKSGLPNDRFSAERPEGSISTLTIQRTEQRDSAMYRCASSLAGPATVTGELFFGEGSRLTVL.

The chain uses TRBV18 and TRBJ2-7, with 7 positions matching TRBD1. V was clipped by 5 bases and J by 10 bases; unmatched bases: 8. The CDR3 spans 12 residues. Germline loops: CDR1 KGHSH, CDR2 LQKENI. This CDR3 is CASSSRQGTQYF. In nucleotides, the CDR3 is TGTGCCAGCTCATCGCGACAGGGTACCCAGTACTTC.

The chain uses TRBV6-6 and TRBJ2-7; D is undetermined. V lost 5 bases, J lost 0 bases, and 11 bases lay in between. This CDR3 contains 14 residues. The V gene's germline CDR1 is MNHNY and CDR2 SVGAGI (reference sequence). The CDR3 reads CASSRRSSSYEQYF. For the CDR3, the DNA is TGTGCCAGCAGTAGGCGGTCAAGCTCCTACGAGCAGTACTTC.

The gene calls are TRBV7-3 and TRBJ2-1; D gene unclear. Per germline, CDR1 SGHTA and CDR2 FQGTGA. The CDR3 has 13 amino acids. With 5 bases removed from V and 5 bases from J, the gap between germline ends came to 10 bases. CDR3 residues: CASSPPPHNEQFF. CDR3 DNA sequence: TGTGCCAGCAGCCCACCGCCCCACAATGAGCAGTTCTTC.

The rearrangement uses TRBV28 and TRBJ1-1, with D possibly TRBD1 on 5 matching bases. The length of the CDR3 is 15 residues. V lost 7 bases and J 0 bases, leaving 15 bases between the germline ends. CDR1 MDHEN and CDR2 SYDVKM come from the germline V gene. In DNA form, the CDR3 reads TGTGCCAGCACCTCGAGTGGGGCCGTGAACACTGAAGCTTTCTTT. It codes for CASTSSGAVNTEAFF.

The chain recombines TRBV6-5 with TRBJ1-6; no reliable D call. Trimming took off 5 bases at V and 7 bases at J, with 9 bases between the two ends. The CDR3 has 13 amino acids. Germline V lookup: CDR1 MNHEY, CDR2 SVGAGI. The CDR3 region has the DNA TGTGCCAGCAGTCCTGTAAGGAATTCACCCCTCCACTTT. It yields the protein CASSPVRNSPLHF.

V and J are TRBV7-2 and TRBJ2-1; 10 bases line up with TRBD1. CDR1 is SGHTA and CDR2 is FQGNSA in the germline V gene. CDR3 length: 15 amino acids. Germline trimming cut 5 bases from V and 9 bases from J; bases unmatched to any gene: 10. The CDR3 sequence is CASSRGTGVFGEQFF. The DNA of the CDR3 is TGTGCCAGCAGCAGGGGGACAGGGGTGTTTGGTGAGCAGTTCTTC. Combining the CDR3 with reference TRBV7-2 and TRBJ2-1 gives the whole variable domain GAGVSQSPSNKVTEKGKDVELRCDPISGHTALYWYRQSLGQGLEFLIYFQGNSAPDKSGLPSDRFSAERTGGSVSTLTIQRTQQEDSAVYLCASSRGTGVFGEQFFGPGTRLTVL.

In its sample, this clone was seen a few times. The chain couples TRBV2 to TRBJ1-6; D is uncertain. The V gene lost 1 base and the J gene lost 7 bases, with 5 bases spanning the gap. The CDR3 is 13 amino acids. Germline values: CDR1 SNHLY, CDR2 FYNNEI. The CDR3 sequence: CASSEVANSPLHF. CDR3 sequence (DNA): TGTGCCAGCAGTGAAGTGGCAAATTCACCCCTCCACTTT.

This chain links TRBV10-3 with TRBJ2-7; no clear D gene. The CDR3 runs to 13 residues. CDR1 is ENHRY and CDR2 is SYGVKD in the germline V gene. The ends were cut back, 8 bases at V and 2 bases at J, with 13 bases in the middle. For the CDR3, the DNA is TGTGCCATCGGGGTACCGGGCACCTACGAGCAGTACTTC. Residues: CAIGVPGTYEQYF.

The chain carries TRBV19 and TRBJ1-2; 8 positions agree with TRBD1. The CDR3 runs 14 residues. Germline-derived CDR1 and CDR2 are LNHDA and SQIVND (reference sequence). The J segment lost 4 bases and the V segment lost 4 bases, leaving 5 bases of the junction unmatched. The CDR3 nucleotides are TGTGCCAGTAGTAGCAGGACAGGGAGCTATGGCTACACCTTC. This sequence encodes CASSSRTGSYGYTF. Full variable domain (missing parts from reference TRBV19 and TRBJ1-2): DGGITQSPKYLFRKEGQNVTLSCEQNLNHDAMYWYRQDPGQGLRLIYYSQIVNDFQKGDIAEGYSVSREKKESFPLTVTSAQKNPTAFYLCASSSRTGSYGYTFGSGTRLTVV.

The rearrangement uses TRBV5-1 and TRBJ2-3; D gene unclear. Germline V lookup: CDR1 SGHRS, CDR2 YFSETQ. V was cut by 2 bases and J by 6 bases, with 10 bases left in between. This CDR3 is built from 13 residues. CDR3 nucleotides: TGCGCCAGCAGCTTTCAACTGGGGGATACGCAGTATTTT. Translation: CASSFQLGDTQYF.

V gene TRBV19 combines with J gene TRBJ2-1; the match to TRBD2 covers 10 bases. The CDR3 has 16 amino acids. Losses at the gene ends were 3 bases for V and 12 bases for J; bases not matched to a gene: 14. Germline V gives CDR1 LNHDA, CDR2 SQIVND (reference sequence). CDR3 amino acids: CASSIGVSGGRHLQFF. For the CDR3, the DNA is TGTGCCAGTAGTATCGGGGTTAGCGGGGGGAGACATTTGCAGTTCTTC.

The CDR3 bases are TGTGCCAGCAGCAGGGCGTGGGGTGAGGCAGATACGCAGTATTTT. Translated: CASSRAWGEADTQYF. The V call is TRBV5-6, the J call TRBJ2-3; no clear D gene. V dropped 4 bases and J dropped 4 bases, with 16 bases sitting between them. Germline CDR1 is SGHDT and CDR2 is YYEEEE. The CDR3 runs to 15 residues.

The V and J genes are TRBV11-2 and TRBJ1-4; D unclear. Germline CDR1 and CDR2: SGHAT and FQNNGV. This CDR3 contains 15 residues. V was cut by 3 bases and J by 3 bases, with 11 bases left in between. CDR3 in amino acids: CASSLSGGPNEKLFF. CDR3 coding DNA: TGTGCCAGCAGCTTGTCTGGCGGTCCTAATGAAAAACTGTTTTTT.

This clone has just one count. The genes are TRBV5-4 and TRBJ2-1; D call uncertain. CDR1 and CDR2 from the germline V gene are SGHNT and YYREEE (reference sequence). The CDR3 totals 13 residues. V lost 3 bases and J lost 3, with 7 bases in between. The CDR3 bases are TGTGCCAGCAGCTCGGTAGTCTACAATGAGCAGTTCTTC. Amino acids: CASSSVVYNEQFF.